The source of this T cell receptor (beta chain) is a study of CD8+ T cells in alopecia areata. The sequencing template was cDNA reverse transcribed from extracted RNA. Here immunoSEQ multiplex PCR was the method, and the copy in TCRdb shows in-frame clones only, minus some. In the table there are 110,000 or so clones, 55% to 80% of which are singletons. This clone has more than one count but fewer than ten. Antigen unknown. General observations from the study: Sharing of TCR sequences between patients (possibly for HLA-related reasons) was less clear than in mice.

The germline V and J ends were trimmed by 0 bases and 5 bases, with 13 bases remaining between them. Germline V gene sequence: CDR1 SNHLY, CDR2 FYNNEI. The CDR3 totals 15 residues. The chain combines TRBV2 with TRBJ1-1; D remains unclear. This TCR was recovered from a human donor in good health. The specimen was CD4+ T cells sorted from blood. CDR3 sequence reads: CASSEAQVGRTEAFF. CDR3 DNA sequence: TGTGCCAGCAGTGAAGCGCAGGTCGGAAGAACTGAAGCTTTCTTT.